The sample holds a few counts of the clone carrying this TCR beta chain. Its specificity is unknown. The sequenced template was cDNA made from the entire isolated RNA. Sequencing used immunoSEQ multiplex PCR; TCRdb keeps in-frame clones, though not all of them. Among approximately 380,000 clones listed, more than 12% were seen once. This entry is derived from a study of beta chain features in type 1 diabetes. Points from the study as a whole: Within each of all four CD4+ subsets, Type 1 diabetes patients had TCRB CDR3s that were moderately but significantly shorter.

Per the germline V gene, CDR1 is SGHRS and CDR2 is YFSETQ. The CDR3 sequence is 14 residues long. V lost 0 bases to trimming and J lost 2 bases, with 9 bases between them. The chain carries TRBV5-1 and TRBJ2-7; D may be TRBD2 (5 bases). The source of this sequence is a woman aged 18-29 years in good health. The sample comprised naive CD4+ T cells from blood. The CDR3 bases are TGCGCCAGCAGCTTGGGCAGCGGAACCTACGAGCAGTACTTC. It codes for CASSLGSGTYEQYF.